Following are 25 T cell receptor beta chains from one sample sequenced in a study of human T cells and chemical hapten exposure. MiXCR, run by TCRdb on the RACE reads, gives a single entry per CDR3 protein. The repertoire holds 87,000 or so distinct CDR3 sequences, with 9.6% as singletons. Described time point: pre-sensitization, week 0. Indicated treatment: therapeutic diphenylcyclopropenone sensitization with weekly scalp DPC. This material consisted of whole blood, taken in connection with sensitization to the hapten diphenylcyclopropenone (DPC). Receptor source: a woman in her forties with alopecia areata. Some clones in this sample may be carry-over from other donors' samples.

This clonotype was detected ten times or more. This chain's CDR3 is CASSFRGYGYTF. As DNA, the CDR3 is TGTGCCAGCAGTTTTAGGGGGTATGGCTACACCTTC. This rearrangement joins TRBV28 to TRBJ1-2; tentative D call: TRBD1 (6 bases). The CDR3 loop spans 12 amino acids. V gave up 3 bases and J gave up 5 bases, with 7 bases separating them. Germline values: CDR1 MDHEN, CDR2 SYDVKM.

This clonotype was found a few times. CDR3 sequence (DNA): TGCAGTGCTAGGGCGCAGGGTCGCGGCTACACCTTC. The encoded protein is CSARAQGRGYTF. The chain recombines TRBV20-1 with TRBJ1-2; perhaps TRBD1 as D (5 bases). Trimming shortened V by 3 bases and J by 8 bases, and 13 bases separated the two germline ends. CDR3 length: 12 residues. Germline values: CDR1 DFQATT, CDR2 SNEGSKA (reference sequence).

This sequence joins TRBV5-1 and TRBJ1-6, with D hard to call. Trimming stripped 0 bases from V and 7 bases from J, with 5 bases between. CDR3 length: 13 residues. Per germline, CDR1 SGHRS and CDR2 YFSETQ. In nucleotides, the CDR3 is TGCGCCAGCAGCTTGGCCCCCAATTCACCCCTCCACTTT. It translates to CASSLAPNSPLHF.

This clonotype was found many times. This rearrangement joins TRBV4-1 to TRBJ1-2; TRBD1 might be the D (6 bases). The CDR3 runs 15 residues. CDR1 MGHRA and CDR2 YSYEKL come from the germline V gene. Trimming left V 2 bases short and J 3 bases short, with 13 bases between. The CDR3 coding sequence is TGCGCCAGCAGCCAATCTACAGGGATTTACTATGGCTACACCTTC. The encoded protein is CASSQSTGIYYGYTF.

This clonotype has at least ten counts. The rearrangement uses TRBV5-4 and TRBJ1-2; D unclear. V was trimmed by 4 bases and J by 4 bases, leaving 17 bases between them. Germline V gene lookup returns CDR1 SGHNT and CDR2 YYREEE (reference sequence). The CDR3 totals 15 residues. For the CDR3, the DNA is TGTGCCAGCAGCCTGTTTCAGGAGCTAATCTATGGCTACACCTTC. It codes for CASSLFQELIYGYTF.

This clonotype was detected only a few times. The rearrangement uses TRBV4-3 and TRBJ2-1; no clear D gene. Per the germline V gene, CDR1 is LGHNA and CDR2 is YSLEER. The CDR3 totals 15 residues. V lost 0 bases and J 6 bases, leaving 12 bases between the germline ends. The CDR3: CASSQEVLFFNEQFF. The CDR3 coding sequence is TGCGCCAGCAGCCAAGAAGTTCTGTTTTTCAATGAGCAGTTCTTC.

This clonotype has ten or more counts. The rearrangement links TRBV5-1 to TRBJ1-5; D possibly corresponds to TRBD1 (5 bases). The CDR3 loop spans 15 amino acids. The V end lost 4 bases, the J end lost 6 bases, and 17 bases lay between the germline ends. Germline CDR1 SGHRS, CDR2 YFSETQ. The CDR3 is CASSLGVGVSQPQHF. CDR3 bases: TGCGCCAGCAGCCTGGGTGTAGGGGTAAGTCAGCCCCAGCATTTT.

V gene TRBV5-6 combines with J gene TRBJ1-2; D may be TRBD1 (5 bases). Trimming stripped 7 bases from V and 9 bases from J, with 16 bases between. The CDR3 covers 12 residues. Germline V CDR1 and CDR2: SGHDT, YYEEEE. The CDR3 loop is CASSISPGSYTF. The CDR3, as DNA: TGTGCCAGCTCAATATCCCCAGGGAGCTACACCTTC.

In its sample, this clonotype was seen many times. The rearrangement joins TRBV7-2 to TRBJ2-3, with a weak D call TRBD2 (5 bases). This CDR3 spans 15 amino acids. The V end lost 5 bases, the J end lost 2 bases, and 14 bases lay between the germline ends. The V gene's germline CDR1 is SGHTA and CDR2 FQGNSA. CDR3 DNA: TGTGCCAGCAGCCCTCGCGGGTCCCTCACAGATACGCAGTATTTT. Protein sequence: CASSPRGSLTDTQYF.

The rearrangement uses TRBV5-1 and TRBJ2-3; 7 nucleotides match TRBD1. Per germline, CDR1 SGHRS and CDR2 YFSETQ. Unmatched junction bases numbered 5, after V lost 2 bases and J lost 5 bases. The CDR3 contains 14 residues. In nucleotides, the CDR3 is TGCGCCAGCAGCTTAGAACAGGGGCTAGATACGCAGTATTTT. It is translated as CASSLEQGLDTQYF.

This clonotype was counted a few times. This sequence joins TRBV27 and TRBJ1-6; TRBD1 might be the D (6 bases). The CDR3 is made up of 15 amino acids. CDR1 is MNHEY and CDR2 is SMNVEV in the germline V gene (reference sequence). Trimming shortened V by 3 bases and J by 4 bases, and 10 bases separated the two germline ends. The CDR3 DNA follows: TGTGCCAGCAGTTTTGGGACAACTTATAATTCACCCCTCCACTTT. The encoded protein is CASSFGTTYNSPLHF.

This clonotype came up a few times. The rearrangement joins TRBV7-9 to TRBJ2-7, with D unresolved. This CDR3 contains 17 residues. The V end was cut by 5 bases, the J end by 0 bases, with 20 bases between. Germline V gives CDR1 SEHNR, CDR2 FQNEAQ (reference sequence). CDR3 bases: TGTGCCAGCAGCCCCGACCCGGGCAACCCCAACTCCTACGAGCAGTACTTC. Residues: CASSPDPGNPNSYEQYF.

The table lists this clonotype with many counts. This chain links TRBV5-1 with TRBJ2-3, with D possibly called TRBD1 or TRBD2 (5 bases each). The germline CDR1 and CDR2 sequences are SGHRS and YFSETQ. Trimming shortened V by 0 bases and J by 2 bases, and 7 bases separated the two germline ends. CDR3 length equals 14 residues. Written as DNA, the CDR3 is TGCGCCAGCAGCTTGGGGGGACCCACAGATACGCAGTATTTT. Amino acid sequence: CASSLGGPTDTQYF. Full variable domain (remainder filled in from reference TRBV5-1 and TRBJ2-3): KAGVTQTPRYLIKTRGQQVTLSCSPISGHRSVSWYQQTPGQGLQFLFEYFSETQRNKGNFPGRFSGRQFSNSRSEMNVSTLELGDSALYLCASSLGGPTDTQYFGPGTRLTVL.

This clonotype showed up many times. This sequence joins TRBV12-3 or TRBV12-4 and TRBJ2-3; either TRBD1 or TRBD2 may supply D (6 bases each). V lost 2 bases to trimming and J lost 3 bases, with 15 bases between them. The CDR3 contains 16 residues. The CDR3 nucleotides read TGTGCCAGCAGTTTAAGGGGGGCGGTTGGGACAGATACGCAGTATTTT. Translating gives CASSLRGAVGTDTQYF.

Notes on this clonotype: This sequence may be a read error, since a much larger clone differs from it by one base. The chain joins TRBV6-2 or TRBV6-3 to TRBJ2-3; D remains unclear. CDR1 MNHEY and CDR2 SVGEGT come from the germline V gene. V lost 5 bases, J lost 1 base, and 10 bases lay in between. The CDR3 has 14 residues. Written as DNA, the CDR3 is TGTGCCAGCAGTCGGGTCCGGCGCACAGATACGCAGTATTTT. It encodes CASSRVRRTDTQYF.

The table lists this clonotype with many counts. The chain employs TRBV18 and TRBJ1-1; the D is unclear. CDR3 length equals 15 residues. Germline V gene data show CDR1 as KGHSH and CDR2 as LQKENI. Deletions cut 4 bases from V and 5 bases from J, with 17 bases between. In DNA form, the CDR3 reads TGTGCCAGCTCACTACCAAGTTTACAGTGGACTGAAGCTTTCTTT. This encodes CASSLPSLQWTEAFF.

As to this clonotype: This could be a read error, since a much larger clone is one nucleotide away. The chain employs TRBV3-1 and TRBJ1-1; the match to TRBD1 covers 10 bases. V was clipped by 3 bases and J by 5 bases; unmatched bases: 3. Germline CDR1 is LGHDT and CDR2 is YNNKEL (reference sequence). The CDR3 is made up of 14 amino acids. The DNA of the CDR3 is TGTGCCAGCAGCCATTGGACAGGGGGGACTGAAGCTTTCTTT. Its translation is CASSHWTGGTEAFF.

This clonotype has a count of ten or more. V gene TRBV20-1 combines with J gene TRBJ1-6; D might be TRBD1 (6 bases). The CDR3 contains 17 residues. V was cut by 3 bases and J by 4 bases, with 19 bases left in between. CDR1 DFQATT and CDR2 SNEGSKA come from the germline V gene (reference sequence). The CDR3 spells CSARDSGGPMYNSPLHF. As DNA, the CDR3 is TGCAGTGCTAGGGATTCGGGGGGCCCAATGTATAATTCACCCCTCCACTTT.

At least ten counts were recorded for this clonotype. The genes are TRBV29-1 and TRBJ1-1, with D maybe TRBD1 (5 bases). V lost 7 bases to trimming and J lost 7 bases, with 22 bases between them. This CDR3 contains 14 residues. CDR1 is SQVTM, CDR2 ANQGSEA, per germline. The CDR3 DNA follows: TGCAGCGCAAGAGGTGCAGGGAAAGTTGTTGAAGCTTTCTTT. It encodes CSARGAGKVVEAFF.

This clonotype was observed a few times. The chain combines TRBV5-1 with TRBJ1-2; D is unclear. Germline V CDR1 and CDR2: SGHRS, YFSETQ. V dropped 4 bases and J dropped 2 bases, with 12 bases sitting between them. The length of the CDR3 is 14 residues. Written as DNA, the CDR3 is TGCGCCAGCAGCCCCTGGTCTATCAACTATGGCTACACCTTC. It encodes CASSPWSINYGYTF.

As concerns this clonotype: Compared with germline, one end of the junction differs, possibly owing to a read error. This CDR3 is CTSSGSTDTQYF. In DNA, the CDR3 is TGTACCAGCAGTGGGAGCACAGATACGCAGTATTTT. The chain has TRBV25-1 and TRBJ2-3; no clear D gene. This CDR3 spans 12 amino acids. The germline CDR1 and CDR2 sequences are MGHDK and SYGVNS.

Comment on this clonotype: At one end, the junction sequence differs from germline, possibly due to a read error. V and J are TRBV15 and TRBJ1-5; D not certain. Per germline, CDR1 LNHNV and CDR2 YYDKDF (reference sequence). CDR3 length equals 16 residues. The CDR3 loop is CATSRDRAFSDQPQHF. CDR3 DNA: TGTGCCACCAGCAGAGACCGGGCCTTTAGCGATCAGCCCCAGCATTTT.

This clonotype turned up a few times. This chain uses TRBV29-1 with TRBJ2-7, with 7 bases matching TRBD1. Per germline, CDR1 SQVTM and CDR2 ANQGSEA. V trimming: 5 bases; J trimming: 1 base; junction bases outside the gene matches: 5. The CDR3 contains 13 residues. The CDR3 loop reads CSVLGTVSYEQYF. The CDR3 DNA reads as TGCAGCGTTTTGGGGACAGTTTCCTACGAGCAGTACTTC.

This rearrangement joins TRBV2 to TRBJ2-4; D ambiguous. Germline-derived CDR1 and CDR2 are SNHLY and FYNNEI. The V end lost 2 bases, the J end lost 3 bases, and 14 bases lay between the germline ends. The CDR3 is 16 residues long. CDR3 DNA: TGTGCCAGCAGTGAAAATATGGGGTTCGGCAAAAACATTCAGTACTTC. Its translation: CASSENMGFGKNIQYF.

This chain links TRBV11-2 with TRBJ1-2, with D tentatively TRBD1 (5 bases). The germline V and J ends were trimmed by 1 base and 5 bases, with 8 bases remaining between them. This CDR3 is built from 13 residues. Germline V gives CDR1 SGHAT, CDR2 FQNNGV. CDR3 DNA sequence: TGTGCCAGCAGCTTAGCGGGGCAGTATGGCTACACCTTC. Its protein product is CASSLAGQYGYTF.